This T cell receptor (beta chain) was captured in a study of blood T cell repertoires in COVID-19 (dated by TCRdb to between 2020 and 2021). Turning to the overall study: Collaborator samples came from the United States, Italy and Spain and covered acute and convalescent phases of COVID-19. The material from the prospective study consisted of cDNA or gDNA derived from T cells, B-cell-depleted T cells, or PBMCs. Deeply sampled blood TCRbeta repertoires from subjects exposed to, actively infected with, or recovered from COVID-19 were included in the dataset. The repertoires were released in a freely available public database meant as a resource for research on the immune response to SARS-CoV-2. Samples came from the ongoing ImmuneRACE study (first 160 participants) plus 1,254 subjects from 6 global collaborators. Nearly every sample came with metadata listing a de-identified subject ID, COVID-19 status, age in years and sex. HLA class I and class II types, where available, came from metadata supplied by the sample provider rather than from assay-based typing. Here is what the overall study found, with its caveats: The quantity of clinical and demographic metadata differed by source and by participant and was supplied without curation.

TCRbeta CDR3 regions were amplified from genomic DNA using the immunoSEQ Assay, a bias-controlled multiplex PCR. Per the original workflow: Within the assay, amplification of reference gene primers was used to estimate how many nucleated cells each sample contained. To quantify the absolute abundance of each unique TCRbeta CDR3 rearrangement, sequence reads were collapsed and filtered. For each sample, productive Simpson clonality was calculated by taking the square root of Simpson's diversity index across productive rearrangements. Drawn from immuneACCESS, this table holds only the in-frame rearrangements with V and J called that TCRdb kept. Clones are partly lost; checked studies trace under half to an unresolved V gene and leave the rest unexplained. Clone size and the V and J calls come from that table; the DNA yielded D and trimming. In this sample the table shows 35,000 to 40,000 clones, over 70% of which occur a single time. The ten most abundant clones make up about 31% of the sample.

Comments on this clone: No cognate antigen has been identified for it. The input lacks base qualities; no much larger clone sits a single base away.

Collaborating institutions collected whole blood in K2EDTA tubes following their own protocols. For TCRbeta analysis, collaborators shipped samples as frozen whole blood, isolated PBMCs, or DNA extracted from either of those sample types. V loses 1 base, J loses 7 bases, and the germline ends lie 7 bases apart. Spanning cysteine to phenylalanine, the CDR3 consists of 12 amino acids. This entry keeps only the CDR3 DNA: 36 bases, framed from base 1. In the germline V gene, CDR1 corresponds to KGHSH and CDR2 to LQKENI. The clonotype comes from a man older than 75 with active or convalescent COVID-19. Sequencing was done on a sample of peripheral blood. The chain uses TRBV18 and TRBJ1-1, with no D gene named confidently. The DNA is TGTGCCAGCTCACCACTGGCGGTTGAAGCTTTCTTT. This gives the protein CASSPLAVEAFF.